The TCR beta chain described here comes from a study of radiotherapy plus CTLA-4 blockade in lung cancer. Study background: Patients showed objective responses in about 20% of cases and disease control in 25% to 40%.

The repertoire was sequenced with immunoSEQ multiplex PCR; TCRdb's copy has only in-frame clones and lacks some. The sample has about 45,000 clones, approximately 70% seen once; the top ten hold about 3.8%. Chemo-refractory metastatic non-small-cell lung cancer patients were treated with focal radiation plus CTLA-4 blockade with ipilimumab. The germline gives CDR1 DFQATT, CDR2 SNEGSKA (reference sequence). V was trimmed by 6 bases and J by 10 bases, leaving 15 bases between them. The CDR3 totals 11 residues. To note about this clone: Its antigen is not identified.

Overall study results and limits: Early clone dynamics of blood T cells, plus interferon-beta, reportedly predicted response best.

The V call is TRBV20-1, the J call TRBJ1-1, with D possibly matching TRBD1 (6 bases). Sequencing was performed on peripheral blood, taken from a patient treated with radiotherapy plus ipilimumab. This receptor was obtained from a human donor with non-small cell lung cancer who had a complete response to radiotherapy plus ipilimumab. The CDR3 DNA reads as TGCAGTGCACCCGACAGGAGGAGAGCTTTCTTT. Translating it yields CSAPDRRRAFF.